This TCR beta chain was observed in a study of blood T cell repertoires in COVID-19 (dated by TCRdb to the early 2020s). With respect to the entire study: Samples covering the acute and convalescent phases of COVID-19 were provided by collaborators in the United States, Italy and Spain. The material from the prospective study consisted of cDNA or gDNA derived from T cells, B-cell-depleted T cells, or PBMCs. The repertoires were made available in a free public database intended to serve as a resource for research on the immune response to SARS-CoV-2. Deeply sampled blood TCRbeta repertoires from subjects exposed to, actively infected with, or recovered from COVID-19 were included in the dataset. Samples came from the ongoing ImmuneRACE study (first 160 participants) plus 1,254 subjects from 6 global collaborators. Sample metadata almost always included a de-identified subject ID, COVID-19 status, age in years and sex. Where HLA class I and class II types were available, the types were taken from metadata supplied by the sample provider, not from assay-based typing.

TCRbeta CDR3 regions were amplified from genomic DNA by means of the immunoSEQ Assay, a bias-controlled multiplex PCR. Turning to the authors' computational methods: The number of nucleated cells in each sample was estimated from the amplification of reference gene primers within the assay. Sequence reads were collapsed and filtered to measure the absolute abundance of every unique TCRbeta CDR3 rearrangement. For each sample, productive Simpson clonality was calculated as the square root of Simpson's diversity index across productive rearrangements. The table was pulled from immuneACCESS by TCRdb, which kept in-frame rearrangements only. Such tables lose some clones; where checked, under half of the loss comes from unresolved V genes, and the rest has no known cause. V and J calls and clone size come straight from that table; D and trimming were deduced from the DNA. Counted in this sample were 15,000 to 20,000 clones; over 75% of them appeared once. The top ten constitute approximately 15% of the sample.

Points the paper makes about the study in general: The amount of clinical and demographic metadata varied by source and participant and was provided uncurated.

A note on this clone: Its cognate antigen has yet to be identified. It has no much larger one-base neighbor in the sample; base qualities were not kept.

Each collaborating institution followed its own protocols to collect whole blood in K2EDTA tubes. For TCRbeta analysis, collaborators shipped samples in one of three forms: frozen whole blood, isolated PBMCs, or DNA extracted from either of those sample types. The germline V end is reduced by 6 bases and the J end by 7 bases; junction bases left unmatched: 20. CDR1 and CDR2 are read off the germline V gene (reference sequence) as LNHDA and SQIVND. The cysteine opens and the phenylalanine closes a CDR3 of 17 amino acids. Of the read, only the CDR3 DNA is kept; its 51 bases are in frame from base 1. The TCR sequence derives from a middle-aged man with active or convalescent COVID-19. The material sequenced was peripheral blood. The sequence joins TRBV19 to TRBJ1-2; TRBD1 lines up with 7 middle nucleotides. The CDR3 reads as follows: CASRLDQNRRGRGGYTF. The nucleotide sequence is TGTGCCAGTAGGCTGGACCAAAACAGGAGGGGGCGTGGTGGCTACACCTTC.